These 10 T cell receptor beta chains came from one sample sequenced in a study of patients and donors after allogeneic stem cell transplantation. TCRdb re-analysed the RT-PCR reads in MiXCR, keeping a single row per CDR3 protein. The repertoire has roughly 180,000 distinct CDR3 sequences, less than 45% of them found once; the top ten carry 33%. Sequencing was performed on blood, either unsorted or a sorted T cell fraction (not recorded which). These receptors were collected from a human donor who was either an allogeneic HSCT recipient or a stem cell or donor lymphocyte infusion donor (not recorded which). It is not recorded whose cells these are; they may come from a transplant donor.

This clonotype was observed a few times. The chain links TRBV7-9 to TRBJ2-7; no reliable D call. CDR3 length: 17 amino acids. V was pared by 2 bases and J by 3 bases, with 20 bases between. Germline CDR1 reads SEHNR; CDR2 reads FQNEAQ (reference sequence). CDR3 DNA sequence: TGTGCCAGCAGCTTACTCCTAGACTCGCCTGCTGGCTACGAGCAGTACTTC. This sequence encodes CASSLLLDSPAGYEQYF.

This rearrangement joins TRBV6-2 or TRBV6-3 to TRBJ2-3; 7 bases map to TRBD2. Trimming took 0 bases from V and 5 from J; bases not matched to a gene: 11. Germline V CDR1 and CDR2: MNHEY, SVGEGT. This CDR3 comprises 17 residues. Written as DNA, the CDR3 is TGTGCCAGCAGTTACTCGCCCCGGGCGGGAGAAGAAGATACGCAGTATTTT. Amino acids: CASSYSPRAGEEDTQYF.

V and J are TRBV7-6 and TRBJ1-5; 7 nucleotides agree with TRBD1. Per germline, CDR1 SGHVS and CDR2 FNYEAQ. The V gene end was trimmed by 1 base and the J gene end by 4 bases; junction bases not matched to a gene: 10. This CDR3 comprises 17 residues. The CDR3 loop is CASSLGPGQGVNQPQHF. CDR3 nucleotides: TGTGCCAGCAGCTTAGGCCCGGGCCAGGGGGTTAATCAGCCCCAGCATTTT.

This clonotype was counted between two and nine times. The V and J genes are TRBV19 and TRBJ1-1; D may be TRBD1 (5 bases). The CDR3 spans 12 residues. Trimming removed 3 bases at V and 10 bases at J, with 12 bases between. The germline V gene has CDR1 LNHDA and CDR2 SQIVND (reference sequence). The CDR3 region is CASSMRTGGAFF. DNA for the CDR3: TGTGCCAGTAGTATGCGGACCGGGGGAGCTTTCTTT.

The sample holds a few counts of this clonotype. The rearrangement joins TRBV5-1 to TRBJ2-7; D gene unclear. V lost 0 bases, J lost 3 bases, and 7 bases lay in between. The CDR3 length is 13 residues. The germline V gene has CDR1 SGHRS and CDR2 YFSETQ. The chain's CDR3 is CASSLEDGYEQYF. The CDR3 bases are TGCGCCAGCAGCTTGGAGGACGGCTACGAGCAGTACTTC.

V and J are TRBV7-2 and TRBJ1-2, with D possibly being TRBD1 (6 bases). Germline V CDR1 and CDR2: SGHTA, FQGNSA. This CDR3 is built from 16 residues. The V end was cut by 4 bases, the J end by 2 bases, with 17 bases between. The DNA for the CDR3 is TGTGCCAGCAGCTGGGGGGCGGGCAGGAGCAACTATGGCTACACCTTC. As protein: CASSWGAGRSNYGYTF.

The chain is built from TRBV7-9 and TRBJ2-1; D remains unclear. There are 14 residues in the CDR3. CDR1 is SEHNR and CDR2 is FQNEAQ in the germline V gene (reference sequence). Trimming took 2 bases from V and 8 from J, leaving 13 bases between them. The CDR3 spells CASSLHWTSDEQFF. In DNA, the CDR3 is TGTGCCAGCAGCTTACACTGGACCTCGGATGAGCAGTTCTTC. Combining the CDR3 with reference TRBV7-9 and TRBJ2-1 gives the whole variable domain DTGVSQNPRHKITKRGQNVTFRCDPISEHNRLYWYRQTLGQGPEFLTYFQNEAQLEKSRLLSDRFSAERPKGSFSTLEIQRTEQGDSAMYLCASSLHWTSDEQFFGPGTRLTVL.

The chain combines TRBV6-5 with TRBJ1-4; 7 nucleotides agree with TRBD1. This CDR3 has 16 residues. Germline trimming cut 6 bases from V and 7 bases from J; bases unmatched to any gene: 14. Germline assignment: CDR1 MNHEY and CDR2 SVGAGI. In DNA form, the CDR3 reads TGTGCCAGCAGCTATGGGACAGTTCGGGCGAGTGAAAAACTGTTTTTT. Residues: CASSYGTVRASEKLFF.

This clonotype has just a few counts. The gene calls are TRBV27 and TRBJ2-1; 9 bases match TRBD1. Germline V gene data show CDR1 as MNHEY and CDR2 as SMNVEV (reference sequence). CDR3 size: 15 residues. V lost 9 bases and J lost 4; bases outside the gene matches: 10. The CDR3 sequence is CASSLGQGIYNEQFF. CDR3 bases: TGTGCCAGTTCTCTCGGACAGGGGATTTACAATGAGCAGTTCTTC.

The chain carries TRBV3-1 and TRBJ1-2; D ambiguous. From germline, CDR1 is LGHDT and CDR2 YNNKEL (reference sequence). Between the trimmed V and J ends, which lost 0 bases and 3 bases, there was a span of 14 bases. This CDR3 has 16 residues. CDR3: CASSQDSWSSDYGYTF. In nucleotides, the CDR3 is TGTGCCAGCAGCCAAGATTCGTGGAGCAGTGACTATGGCTACACCTTC.